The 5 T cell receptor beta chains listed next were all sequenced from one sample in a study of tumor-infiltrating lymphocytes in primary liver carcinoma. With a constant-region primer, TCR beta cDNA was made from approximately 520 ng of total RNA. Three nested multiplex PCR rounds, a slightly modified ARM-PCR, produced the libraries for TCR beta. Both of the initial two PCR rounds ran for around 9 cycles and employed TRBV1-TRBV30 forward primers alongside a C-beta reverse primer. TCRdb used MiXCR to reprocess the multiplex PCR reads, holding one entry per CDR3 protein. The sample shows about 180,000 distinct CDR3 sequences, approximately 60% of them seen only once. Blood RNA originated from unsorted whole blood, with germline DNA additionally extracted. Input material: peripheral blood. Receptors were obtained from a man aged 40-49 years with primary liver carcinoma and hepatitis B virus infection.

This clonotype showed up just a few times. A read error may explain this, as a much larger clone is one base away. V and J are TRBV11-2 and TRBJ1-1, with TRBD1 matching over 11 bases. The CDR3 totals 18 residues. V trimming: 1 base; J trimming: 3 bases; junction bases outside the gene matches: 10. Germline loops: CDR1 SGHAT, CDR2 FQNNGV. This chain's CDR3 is CASSLVRRGTGGHTEAFF. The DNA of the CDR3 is TGTGCCAGCAGCTTAGTTCGCAGGGGGACAGGGGGGCACACTGAAGCTTTCTTT.

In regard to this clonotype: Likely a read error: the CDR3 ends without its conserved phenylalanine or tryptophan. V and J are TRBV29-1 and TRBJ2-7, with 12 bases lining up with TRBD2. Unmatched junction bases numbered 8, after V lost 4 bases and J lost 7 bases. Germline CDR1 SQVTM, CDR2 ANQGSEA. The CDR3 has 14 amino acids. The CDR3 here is CSVGSLAGGREQYL. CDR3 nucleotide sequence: TGCAGCGTTGGGTCACTAGCGGGAGGTCGGGAGCAGTACTTA.

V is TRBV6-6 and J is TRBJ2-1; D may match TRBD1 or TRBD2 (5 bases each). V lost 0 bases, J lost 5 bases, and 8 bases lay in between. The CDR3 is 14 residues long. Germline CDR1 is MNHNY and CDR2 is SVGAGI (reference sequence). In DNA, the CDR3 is TGTGCCAGCAGTTACTCGGGGGACCACAATGAGCAGTTCTTC. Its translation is CASSYSGDHNEQFF.

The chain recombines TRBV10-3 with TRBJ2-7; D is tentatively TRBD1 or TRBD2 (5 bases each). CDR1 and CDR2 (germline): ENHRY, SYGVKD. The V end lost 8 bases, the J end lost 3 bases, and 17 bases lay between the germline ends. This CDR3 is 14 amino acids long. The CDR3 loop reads CAIGPGLGGYEQYF. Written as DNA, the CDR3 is TGTGCCATCGGCCCGGGCCTTGGGGGCTACGAGCAGTACTTC.

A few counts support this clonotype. CDR3 bases: TGTGCCAGCAGTGAGTTCCGGACAAGAGCTATTGAAGCTTTCTTT. Its translation: CASSEFRTRAIEAFF. The chain carries TRBV6-1 and TRBJ1-1; maybe TRBD1 (5 bases). Trimming cost V 3 bases and J 7 bases, with 18 bases left between them. The germline CDR1 and CDR2 sequences are MNHNS and SASEGT. The CDR3 consists of 15 residues.